This TCR beta chain derives from a study of regulatory T cells in long-lasting Graves disease. The time point: newly diagnosed GD, antithyroid drugs for less than 3 months. From PBMCs, RNA was extracted and then used to make the TCR library. Regarding the study as a whole: Lower TCR diversity characterized persistent Graves' patients relative to newly diagnosed patients.

At least ten counts were recorded for this clonotype. The target antigen is unknown. In building TCR beta libraries, iRepertoire HTBI primers were used together with Arm-PCR of CDR3 regions. Using its own MiXCR run on the multiplex PCR reads, TCRdb lists one record per CDR3 protein. The sample includes 420,000 or so distinct CDR3 sequences, roughly 17% seen only once; the top ten take around a quarter. V lost 6 bases to trimming and J lost 0 bases; unmatched junction nucleotides: 8. Germline CDR1 is KGHSH and CDR2 is LQKENI. This CDR3 region has 16 residues. The same data also contributed to another study, on T cells in Graves' hyperthyroidism and ophthalmopathy. That investigation notes: First-round RT-PCR of the TCR CDR3 relied on the HTBI primer set. The model identified upcoming ophthalmopathy a median approximately six months ahead of onset.

Sequencing was performed on peripheral blood mononuclear cells (PBMCs), taken at new diagnosis, from a patient treated with antithyroid drugs. The chain combines TRBV18 with TRBJ2-3; 8 bases align to TRBD2. This sequence was found in a woman aged 18-29 years with Graves disease. As DNA, the CDR3 is TGTGCCAGCTCGAGCTTAGCGGGATCTAGCACAGATACGCAGTATTTT. It translates to CASSSLAGSSTDTQYF.